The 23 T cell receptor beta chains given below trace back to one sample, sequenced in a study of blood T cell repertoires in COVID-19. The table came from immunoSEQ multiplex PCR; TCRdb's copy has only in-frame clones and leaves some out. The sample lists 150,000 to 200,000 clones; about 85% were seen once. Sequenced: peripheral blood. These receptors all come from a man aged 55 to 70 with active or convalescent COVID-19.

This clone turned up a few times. The DNA of the CDR3 is TGTGCCAGCCAGACAGGGCCGGCGTCCTACGAGCAGTACTTC. The encoded protein is CASQTGPASYEQYF. The chain uses TRBV7-8 and TRBJ2-7; TRBD1 aligns across 7 bases. The germline V gene has CDR1 SGHVS and CDR2 FQNEAQ. The CDR3 has 14 amino acids. J was trimmed by 1 base and V by 8 bases; bases with no gene match: 8.

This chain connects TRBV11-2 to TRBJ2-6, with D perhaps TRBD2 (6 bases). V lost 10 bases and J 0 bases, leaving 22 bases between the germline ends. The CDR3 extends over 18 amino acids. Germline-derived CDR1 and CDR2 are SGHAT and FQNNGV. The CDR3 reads CATSGDSLPGSGANVLTF. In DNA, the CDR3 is TGTGCCACCTCCGGGGACTCCCTTCCCGGCTCTGGGGCCAACGTCCTGACTTTC.

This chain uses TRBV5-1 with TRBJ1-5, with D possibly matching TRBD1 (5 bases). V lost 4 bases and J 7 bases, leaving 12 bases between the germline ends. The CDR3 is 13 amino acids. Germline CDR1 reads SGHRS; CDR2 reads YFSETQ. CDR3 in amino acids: CASSLDGAQPQHF. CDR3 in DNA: TGCGCCAGCAGCCTCGATGGGGCCCAGCCCCAGCATTTT.

The CDR3 loop reads CASRPMGQGAFSPLHF. CDR3 sequence (DNA): TGTGCCAGCAGACCGATGGGACAGGGGGCTTTTTCACCCCTCCACTTT. The chain links TRBV27 to TRBJ1-6; TRBD1 matches 12 bases. The CDR3 contains 16 residues. CDR1 MNHEY and CDR2 SMNVEV come from the germline V gene (reference sequence). Trimming took 6 bases from V and 9 from J; bases not matched to a gene: 9.

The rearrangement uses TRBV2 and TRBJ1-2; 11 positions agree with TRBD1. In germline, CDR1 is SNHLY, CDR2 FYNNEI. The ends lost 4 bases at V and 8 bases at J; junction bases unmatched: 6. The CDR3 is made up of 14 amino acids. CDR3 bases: TGTGCCAGCAGTGCAGGACAGGGGGCCGGGGGCTACACCTTC. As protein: CASSAGQGAGGYTF.

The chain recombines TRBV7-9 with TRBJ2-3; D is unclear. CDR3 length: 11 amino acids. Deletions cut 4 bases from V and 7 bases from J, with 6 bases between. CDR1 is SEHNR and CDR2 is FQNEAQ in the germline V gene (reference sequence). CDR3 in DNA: TGTGCCAGCAGCTCACAGTATACGCAGTATTTT. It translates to CASSSQYTQYF.

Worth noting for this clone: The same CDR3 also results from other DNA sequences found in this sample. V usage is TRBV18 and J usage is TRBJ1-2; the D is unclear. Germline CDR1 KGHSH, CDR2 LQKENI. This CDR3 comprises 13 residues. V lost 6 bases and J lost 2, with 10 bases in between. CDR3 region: CASSQTGNYGYTF. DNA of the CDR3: TGTGCCAGCTCCCAGACGGGAAACTATGGCTACACCTTC.

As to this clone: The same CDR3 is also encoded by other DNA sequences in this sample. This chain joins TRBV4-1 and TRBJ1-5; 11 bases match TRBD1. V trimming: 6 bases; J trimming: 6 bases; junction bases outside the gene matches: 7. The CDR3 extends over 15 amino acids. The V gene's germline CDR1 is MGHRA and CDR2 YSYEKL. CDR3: CASSQRGQGGQPQHF. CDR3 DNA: TGCGCCAGCAGTCAGCGGGGACAGGGGGGTCAGCCCCAGCATTTT.

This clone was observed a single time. CDR3 nucleotides: TGCAGCGTTGATTCCGCGGGGGCTCAGAACTATGGCTACACCTTC. It is translated as CSVDSAGAQNYGYTF. This rearrangement joins TRBV29-1 to TRBJ1-2, with D possibly being TRBD1 (6 bases). The CDR3 loop spans 15 amino acids. Germline V gives CDR1 SQVTM, CDR2 ANQGSEA. Trimming removed 3 bases from V and 2 bases from J, with 16 bases in between. Full variable domain (remainder filled in from reference TRBV29-1 and TRBJ1-2): SAVISQKPSRDICQRGTSLTIQCQVDSQVTMMFWYRQQPGQSLTLIATANQGSEATYESGFVIDKFPISRPNLTFSTLTVSNMSPEDSSIYLCSVDSAGAQNYGYTFGSGTRLTVV.

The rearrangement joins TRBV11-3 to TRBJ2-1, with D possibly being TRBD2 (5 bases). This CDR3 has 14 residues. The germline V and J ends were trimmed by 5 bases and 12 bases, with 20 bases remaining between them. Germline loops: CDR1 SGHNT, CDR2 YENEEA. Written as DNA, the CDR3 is TGTGCCAGCAGCGATCAGGAGGCCCGTCCTCGGCAGTTCTTC. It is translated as CASSDQEARPRQFF.

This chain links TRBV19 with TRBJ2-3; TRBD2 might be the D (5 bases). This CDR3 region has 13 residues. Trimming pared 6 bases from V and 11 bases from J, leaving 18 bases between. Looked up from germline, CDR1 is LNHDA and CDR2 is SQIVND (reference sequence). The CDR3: CASRALEGAGQYF. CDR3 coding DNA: TGTGCCAGTAGGGCCTTAGAGGGCGCGGGGCAGTATTTT.

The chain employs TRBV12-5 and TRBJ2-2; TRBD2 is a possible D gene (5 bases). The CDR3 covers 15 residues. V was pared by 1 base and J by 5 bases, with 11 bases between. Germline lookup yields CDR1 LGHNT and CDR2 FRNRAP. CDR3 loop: CASGLDHSGTGELFF. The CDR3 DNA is TGTGCTAGTGGTTTGGACCATTCGGGGACCGGGGAGCTGTTTTTT.

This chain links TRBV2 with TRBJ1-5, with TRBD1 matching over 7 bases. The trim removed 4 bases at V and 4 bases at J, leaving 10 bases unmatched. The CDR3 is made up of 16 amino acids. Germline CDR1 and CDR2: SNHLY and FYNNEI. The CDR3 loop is CASSVLGRGANQPQHF. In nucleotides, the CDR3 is TGTGCCAGCAGTGTGTTGGGCAGGGGGGCGAATCAGCCCCAGCATTTT.

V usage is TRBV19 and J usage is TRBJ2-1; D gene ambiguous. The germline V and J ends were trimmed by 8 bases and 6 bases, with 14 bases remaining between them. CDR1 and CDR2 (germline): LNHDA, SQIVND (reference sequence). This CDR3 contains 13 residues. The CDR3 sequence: CASAAYTGNEQFF. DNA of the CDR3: TGTGCCAGTGCGGCTTATACTGGCAATGAGCAGTTCTTC.

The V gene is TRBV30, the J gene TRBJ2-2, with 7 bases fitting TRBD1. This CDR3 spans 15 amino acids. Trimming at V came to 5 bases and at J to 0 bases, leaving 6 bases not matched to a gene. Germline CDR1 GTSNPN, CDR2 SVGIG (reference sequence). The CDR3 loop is CAWARGGANTGELFF. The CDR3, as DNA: TGTGCCTGGGCACGAGGGGGCGCGAACACCGGGGAGCTGTTTTTT.

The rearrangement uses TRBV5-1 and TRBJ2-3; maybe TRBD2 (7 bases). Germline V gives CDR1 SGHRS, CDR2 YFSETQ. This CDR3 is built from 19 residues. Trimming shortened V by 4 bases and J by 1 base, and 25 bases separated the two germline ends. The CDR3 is CASSPGAGAGPGGTDTQYF. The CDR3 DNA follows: TGCGCCAGCAGCCCGGGGGCGGGGGCCGGCCCGGGGGGCACAGATACGCAGTATTTT.

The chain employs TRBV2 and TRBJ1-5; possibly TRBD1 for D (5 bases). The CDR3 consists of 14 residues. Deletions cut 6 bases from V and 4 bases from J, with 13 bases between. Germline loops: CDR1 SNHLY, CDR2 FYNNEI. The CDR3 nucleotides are TGTGCCAGCAGCGTCACCCGGGGGAATCAGCCCCAGCATTTT. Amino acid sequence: CASSVTRGNQPQHF.

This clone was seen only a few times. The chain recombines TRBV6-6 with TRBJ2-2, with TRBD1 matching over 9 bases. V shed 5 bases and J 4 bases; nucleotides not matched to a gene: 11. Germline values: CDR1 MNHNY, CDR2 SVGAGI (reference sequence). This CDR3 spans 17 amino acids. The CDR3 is CASSRRPGTGPTGELFF. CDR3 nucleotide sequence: TGTGCCAGCAGTCGTCGTCCCGGGACAGGGCCCACCGGGGAGCTGTTTTTT.

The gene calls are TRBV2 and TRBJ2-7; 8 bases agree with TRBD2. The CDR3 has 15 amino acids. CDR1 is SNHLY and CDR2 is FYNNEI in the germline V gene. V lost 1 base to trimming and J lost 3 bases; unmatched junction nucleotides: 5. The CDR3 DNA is TGTGCCAGCAGTGAAGTGGGCGGGGGGAGCTACGAGCAGTACTTC. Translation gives CASSEVGGGSYEQYF.

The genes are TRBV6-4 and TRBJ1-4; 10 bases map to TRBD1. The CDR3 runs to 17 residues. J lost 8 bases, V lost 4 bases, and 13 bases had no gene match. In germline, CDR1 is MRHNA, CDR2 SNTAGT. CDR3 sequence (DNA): TGTGCCAGCAGTGGCGTAGACAGGGGGCGCATGAGGGAAAAACTGTTTTTT. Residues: CASSGVDRGRMREKLFF.

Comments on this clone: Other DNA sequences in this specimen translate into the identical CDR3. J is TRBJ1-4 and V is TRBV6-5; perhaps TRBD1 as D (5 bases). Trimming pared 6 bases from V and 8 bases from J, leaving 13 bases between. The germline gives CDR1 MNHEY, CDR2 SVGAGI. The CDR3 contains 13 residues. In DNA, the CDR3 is TGTGCCAGCAGGAGCGGGACTGCCGAAAAACTGTTTTTT. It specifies CASRSGTAEKLFF.

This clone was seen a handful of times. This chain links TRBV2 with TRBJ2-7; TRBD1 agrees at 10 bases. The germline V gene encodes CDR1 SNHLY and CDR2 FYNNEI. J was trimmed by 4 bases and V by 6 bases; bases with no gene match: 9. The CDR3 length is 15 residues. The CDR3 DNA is TGTGCCAGCAGCCAGCAGACAGGGGGCTCGTACGAGCAGTACTTC. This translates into CASSQQTGGSYEQYF.

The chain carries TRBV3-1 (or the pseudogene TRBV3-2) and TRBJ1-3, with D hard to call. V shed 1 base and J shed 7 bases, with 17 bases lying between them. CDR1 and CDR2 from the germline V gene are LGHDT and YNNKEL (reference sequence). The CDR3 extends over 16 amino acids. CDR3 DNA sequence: TGTGCCAGCAGCCAAGGGATCTCACGGCGAGCGAACACCATATATTTT. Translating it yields CASSQGISRRANTIYF.